The clone carrying this T cell receptor (beta chain) has only one observation. Its antigen is unknown. This sample was included in a study of T cell responses to AZD1222 COVID-19 vaccine. Study as a whole: Second doses were pooled across both intervals (about 4 or about 12 weeks). Study outcomes and limitations: The donors showed a predominance of white British ancestry and of females, with possible underestimation of clonal diversity. Repertoires were sampled only after the peak T cell response. Vaccine-associated CD4 TCRs ranged over spike, dominating at 160-218 and 743-854.

Profiling relied on immunoSEQ multiplex PCR, and the TCRdb table lists in-frame clones only, not all of them. This sample has roughly 99,000 clones; about 90% occur once, and the top ten carry approximately 22%. Trimming shortened V by 5 bases and J by 1 base, and 8 bases separated the two germline ends. Germline assignment: CDR1 SGHVS and CDR2 FNYEAQ. This CDR3 is 13 amino acids long. V gene TRBV7-6 combines with J gene TRBJ1-1; D not certain. The sample here was peripheral blood, taken on day 0 of AZD1222 vaccination. This clonotype was sampled from an adult in good health. CDR3 loop: CASSQSSNTEAFF. The CDR3, as DNA: TGTGCCAGCAGCCAGAGCTCGAACACTGAAGCTTTCTTT.